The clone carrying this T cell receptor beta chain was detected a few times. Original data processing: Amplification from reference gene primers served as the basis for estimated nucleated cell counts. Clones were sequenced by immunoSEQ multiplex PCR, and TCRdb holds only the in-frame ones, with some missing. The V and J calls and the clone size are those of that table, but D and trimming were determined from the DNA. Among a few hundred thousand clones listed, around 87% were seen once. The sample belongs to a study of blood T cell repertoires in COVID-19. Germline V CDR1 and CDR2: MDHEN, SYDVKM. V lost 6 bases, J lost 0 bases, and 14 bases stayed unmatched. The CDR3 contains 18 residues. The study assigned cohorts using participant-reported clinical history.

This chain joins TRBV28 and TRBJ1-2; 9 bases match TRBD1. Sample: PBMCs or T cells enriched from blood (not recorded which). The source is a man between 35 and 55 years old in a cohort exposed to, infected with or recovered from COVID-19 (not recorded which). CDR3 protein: CASSLVRDRALTNYGYTF. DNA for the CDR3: TGTGCCAGCAGCTTAGTCCGGGACAGGGCTCTAACTAACTATGGCTACACCTTC.